This T cell receptor (beta chain) is from a study of response to subunit inactivated influenza vaccine. Study-level results: It was the authors' suggestion that each seasonal influenza vaccination recruits few new T cells.

Note on this clonotype: No antigen is known for it.

One entry per CDR3 protein, called by TCRdb with MiXCR from the RT-PCR reads. The profile shows approximately 500,000 distinct CDR3 sequences, less than 25% of them singletons. CDR1 is SGHTA and CDR2 is FQGNSA in the germline V gene. The CDR3 is 16 residues long. Trimming cost V 0 bases and J 2 bases, with 8 bases left between them. These data also featured in a second study, about T cells expressing NK-cell markers. That source notes: TCR beta libraries carry UMIs added by 5'RACE template switching. A few of the donors also had these clonotypes leading their CD3+CD56-NKG2C+ fraction. HCMV specificity of expanded NKG2C+ T cell clones remained unclear.

This sample comprised CD4+ T cells sorted from PBMCs, obtained roughly 12 days after vaccination. This clonotype was sampled from a middle-aged man who received an inactivated influenza vaccine. The genes are TRBV7-2 and TRBJ2-6; the D call may be TRBD1 or TRBD2 (5 bases each). CDR3 nucleotide sequence: TGTGCCAGCAGCTTAGCTCTGGGGGCTGGGGCCAACGTCCTGACTTTC. Its translation is CASSLALGAGANVLTF.